The 6 T cell receptor beta chains listed next were all sequenced from one sample in a study of blood T cell repertoires in COVID-19. Some clones are missing from TCRdb's copy, which holds only in-frame ones; the method was immunoSEQ multiplex PCR. Altogether a few hundred thousand clones are present, approximately 83% being singletons, with the ten largest covering approximately 3.6%. Sequenced: PBMCs or T cells enriched from blood (not recorded which). These receptors all come from a man aged 45-65 years who had recovered from COVID-19.

V gene TRBV29-1 combines with J gene TRBJ2-7, with 7 positions matching TRBD1. Germline V gene data show CDR1 as SQVTM and CDR2 as ANQGSEA. The CDR3 loop spans 18 amino acids. V lost 2 bases to trimming and J lost 3 bases; unmatched junction nucleotides: 19. CDR3: CSVERLGQKLGMGYEQYF. In DNA, the CDR3 is TGCAGCGTTGAAAGGCTGGGACAGAAATTAGGGATGGGCTACGAGCAGTACTTC.

The V gene is TRBV27, the J gene TRBJ2-7; 10 positions match TRBD1. J gave up 8 bases and V 7 bases, and 26 bases lay outside the gene matches. Germline CDR1 reads MNHEY; CDR2 reads SMNVEV (reference sequence). This CDR3 comprises 19 residues. CDR3 sequence: CASTPLGQGPFREGQKQYF. In DNA, the CDR3 is TGTGCCAGCACCCCTTTGGGACAGGGGCCGTTTCGGGAGGGACAGAAGCAGTACTTC.

The chain employs TRBV11-1 and TRBJ2-1, with a tentative D call TRBD2 (5 bases). Germline V gene data show CDR1 as SGHAT and CDR2 as FQDESV (reference sequence). Trimming shortened V by 0 bases and J by 15 bases, and 12 bases separated the two germline ends. The CDR3 covers 12 residues. The CDR3 sequence: CASSLASDFLFF. The CDR3 DNA reads TGTGCCAGCAGCTTAGCATCGGACTTTCTGTTCTTC.

The chain joins TRBV29-1 to TRBJ2-5; 11 positions match TRBD1. This CDR3 is built from 17 residues. With V trimmed by 3 bases and J by 5 bases, 14 bases remained unmatched. Germline V gene sequence: CDR1 SQVTM, CDR2 ANQGSEA. The CDR3 nucleotides are TGCAGCGTTGACGTCTTACCCGGGACAGGGGGAATGGAGACCCAGTACTTC. It specifies CSVDVLPGTGGMETQYF.

The chain couples TRBV18 to TRBJ2-1; D is unclear. The CDR3 spans 16 residues. V lost 0 bases to trimming and J lost 1 base, with 10 bases between them. Germline V CDR1 and CDR2: KGHSH, LQKENI. CDR3: CASSPPRTISYNEQFF. The CDR3 bases are TGTGCCAGCTCACCACCCAGAACAATATCCTACAATGAGCAGTTCTTC.

The rearrangement joins TRBV6-6 to TRBJ2-1; 13 nucleotides align to TRBD2. The length of the CDR3 is 15 residues. From germline, CDR1 is MNHNY and CDR2 SVGAGI (reference sequence). V dropped 6 bases and J dropped 9; count of bases not matched to a gene: 8. The chain's CDR3 is CASRAGTSGAPEQFF. DNA of the CDR3: TGTGCCAGCAGGGCCGGGACTAGCGGGGCCCCTGAGCAGTTCTTC.